This entry lists 29 T cell receptor beta chains sequenced from one sample in a study of blood T cell repertoires in COVID-19. Sequencing used immunoSEQ multiplex PCR; TCRdb keeps in-frame clones, though not all of them. Seen here are 140,000 or so clones, around 90% observed once, and the top ten hold around 0.91%. The sequenced sample consisted of peripheral blood. The receptors shown here come from a woman aged 45-59 years with acute or convalescent COVID-19.

The rearrangement joins TRBV7-3 to TRBJ2-2; 7 bases match TRBD2. V lost 4 bases, J lost 6 bases, and 14 bases stayed unmatched. The CDR3 runs 17 residues. Germline CDR1 and CDR2: SGHTA and FQGTGA. The CDR3 nucleotides are TGTGCCAGCAGCTCCCGTCTCCGGACTAGGGGTTCCGGGGAGCTGTTTTTT. It is translated as CASSSRLRTRGSGELFF.

The chain employs TRBV7-8 and TRBJ2-1, with D possibly TRBD2 on 6 matching bases. Looked up from germline, CDR1 is SGHVS and CDR2 is FQNEAQ. V lost 5 bases to trimming and J lost 0 bases, with 17 bases between them. The CDR3 extends over 17 amino acids. CDR3 sequence (DNA): TGTGCCAGCAGCCGGCCCCCCGGCGGGAACTCCTACAATGAGCAGTTCTTC. Its protein product is CASSRPPGGNSYNEQFF.

The genes are TRBV7-9 and TRBJ2-7, with D hard to call. The CDR3 totals 12 residues. V dropped 1 base and J dropped 4 bases, with 5 bases sitting between them. Germline V lookup: CDR1 SEHNR, CDR2 FQNEAQ (reference sequence). CDR3 DNA sequence: TGTGCCAGCAGCTTAGAATATTACGAGCAGTACTTC. Protein product: CASSLEYYEQYF.

J is TRBJ2-2 and V is TRBV4-1, with 9 positions matching TRBD1. V lost 2 bases to trimming and J lost 5 bases; unmatched junction nucleotides: 3. This CDR3 spans 15 amino acids. Germline V gives CDR1 MGHRA, CDR2 YSYEKL. CDR3 region: CASSQRQGGTGELFF. CDR3 DNA sequence: TGCGCCAGCAGCCAAAGACAGGGGGGTACCGGGGAGCTGTTTTTT.

The chain combines TRBV29-1 with TRBJ1-2, with TRBD1 as a possible D gene (5 bases). This CDR3 is built from 12 residues. CDR1 is SQVTM and CDR2 is ANQGSEA in the germline V gene. V was shortened by 6 bases and J by 4 bases, with 12 bases between the two germline ends. This chain's CDR3 is CSVDARVYGYTF. The CDR3 region has the DNA TGCAGCGTGGATGCCAGGGTCTATGGCTACACCTTC.

V usage is TRBV24-1 and J usage is TRBJ2-7; 11 nucleotides align to TRBD1. This CDR3 has 15 amino acids. With V trimmed by 3 bases and J by 3 bases, 3 bases remained unmatched. Looked up from germline, CDR1 is KGHDR and CDR2 is SFDVKD. This chain's CDR3 is CATSDPGTGGYEQYF. In DNA form, the CDR3 reads TGTGCCACCAGTGATCCCGGGACAGGGGGCTACGAGCAGTACTTC.

To note about this clone: Different DNA sequences within this sample yield the same CDR3. This chain uses TRBV18 with TRBJ2-7, with 8 nucleotides matching TRBD1. The CDR3 totals 14 residues. Trimming took 3 bases from V and 2 from J; bases not matched to a gene: 3. In germline, CDR1 is KGHSH, CDR2 LQKENI. The CDR3 nucleotides are TGTGCCAGCTCACCCCCGACAGGGGCCTACGAGCAGTACTTC. This translates into CASSPPTGAYEQYF.

This chain uses TRBV7-9 with TRBJ2-7; possible D gene TRBD2, 6 bases. Germline V gene data show CDR1 as SEHNR and CDR2 as FQNEAQ (reference sequence). V lost 1 base and J 3 bases, leaving 25 bases between the germline ends. There are 19 residues in the CDR3. Here the CDR3 reads CASSLVRGGGTAFYYEQYF. CDR3 in DNA: TGTGCCAGCAGCTTAGTTCGAGGTGGTGGGACTGCATTCTACTACGAGCAGTACTTC.

The CDR3 DNA reads TGTGCCAGCAGCTCCCCTTGGCGGGGGGGCTCGTTGGAGACCCAGTACTTC. This codes for CASSSPWRGGSLETQYF. The chain combines TRBV11-2 with TRBJ2-5, with 9 bases lining up with TRBD2. V shed 4 bases and J 5 bases; nucleotides not matched to a gene: 14. This CDR3 comprises 17 residues. CDR1 is SGHAT and CDR2 is FQNNGV in the germline V gene.

The V gene is TRBV7-9, the J gene TRBJ2-1; 11 positions agree with TRBD2. The CDR3 runs 16 residues. With 5 bases clipped from V and 3 bases from J, the junction kept 6 bases outside the gene matches. Looked up from germline, CDR1 is SEHNR and CDR2 is FQNEAQ (reference sequence). Written as DNA, the CDR3 is TGTGCCAGCAGCCAATTAGCGGGGGGGCGCTACAATGAGCAGTTCTTC. Translation: CASSQLAGGRYNEQFF. The variable domain in full, completed from reference TRBV7-9 and TRBJ2-1, reads DTGVSQNPRHKITKRGQNVTFRCDPISEHNRLYWYRQTLGQGPEFLTYFQNEAQLEKSRLLSDRFSAERPKGSFSTLEIQRTEQGDSAMYLCASSQLAGGRYNEQFFGPGTRLTVL.

This chain connects TRBV30 to TRBJ1-2; 11 bases fit TRBD1. The CDR3 is 14 amino acids. Unmatched junction bases numbered 9, after V lost 8 bases and J lost 4 bases. The germline gives CDR1 GTSNPN, CDR2 SVGIG (reference sequence). The CDR3 is CAVNRDRGFYGYTF. The CDR3, as DNA: TGTGCCGTTAACCGGGACAGGGGGTTCTATGGCTACACCTTC.

The chain recombines TRBV7-9 with TRBJ2-7; D may be TRBD1 (5 bases). Deletions cut 1 base from V and 2 bases from J, with 12 bases between. The CDR3 loop spans 15 amino acids. Per germline, CDR1 SEHNR and CDR2 FQNEAQ (reference sequence). For the CDR3, the DNA is TGTGCCAGCAGCTTAGAGCCAGGGAAGGCCTACGAGCAGTACTTC. Translating it yields CASSLEPGKAYEQYF.

There are a few counts of this clone. The gene calls are TRBV5-5 and TRBJ2-7; D is undetermined. The CDR3 covers 15 residues. Trimming cost V 0 bases and J 3 bases, with 13 bases left between them. Looked up from germline, CDR1 is SGHKS and CDR2 is YYEKEE (reference sequence). The CDR3 reads CASSLVALRGYEQYF. CDR3 nucleotides: TGTGCCAGCAGCTTGGTGGCGTTACGAGGCTACGAGCAGTACTTC.

This chain connects TRBV10-3 to TRBJ2-7; 7 bases fit TRBD1. The CDR3 length is 12 residues. The ends lost 8 bases at V and 2 bases at J; junction bases unmatched: 3. Germline CDR1 and CDR2: ENHRY and SYGVKD. The CDR3 nucleotides are TGTGCCATCGGGACAGAAGCCTACGAGCAGTACTTC. It specifies CAIGTEAYEQYF.

This chain connects TRBV19 to TRBJ1-1, with TRBD1 matching over 9 bases. CDR1 and CDR2 (germline): LNHDA, SQIVND (reference sequence). The CDR3 extends over 14 amino acids. V trimming: 7 bases; J trimming: 3 bases; junction bases outside the gene matches: 6. The CDR3 here is CASTNRGPYTEAFF. CDR3 DNA: TGTGCCAGTACTAACAGGGGGCCGTACACTGAAGCTTTCTTT.

This chain links TRBV19 with TRBJ1-2, with 9 bases aligning to TRBD1. V dropped 4 bases and J dropped 0; count of bases not matched to a gene: 9. Germline loops: CDR1 LNHDA, CDR2 SQIVND (reference sequence). CDR3 length equals 17 residues. DNA for the CDR3: TGTGCCAGTAGTACGCCGGGACAGGGTCCAGCTAACTATGGCTACACCTTC. As protein: CASSTPGQGPANYGYTF.

V and J are TRBV5-1 and TRBJ2-7, with D possibly TRBD1 on 6 matching bases. The CDR3 has 14 residues. CDR1 SGHRS and CDR2 YFSETQ come from the germline V gene. Trimming stripped 0 bases from V and 1 base from J, with 8 bases between. CDR3 DNA: TGCGCCAGCAGCTTGGGGACAGCATCCTACGAGCAGTACTTC. This translates into CASSLGTASYEQYF.

This chain's CDR3 is CASSYSGQGGYEQYF. The CDR3, as DNA: TGTGCCAGCAGTTACTCGGGACAGGGGGGCTACGAGCAGTACTTC. The genes are TRBV6-5 and TRBJ2-7; 11 bases fit TRBD1. The germline V gene encodes CDR1 MNHEY and CDR2 SVGAGI. Trimming removed 0 bases from V and 3 bases from J; junction bases left unmatched: 1. This CDR3 is 15 amino acids long.

V usage is TRBV7-8 and J usage is TRBJ2-2; D remains ambiguous. With 1 base removed from V and 3 bases from J, the gap between germline ends came to 3 bases. Germline loops: CDR1 SGHVS, CDR2 FQNEAQ. The CDR3 extends over 13 amino acids. The CDR3 here is CASSLGDTGELFF. The CDR3 DNA reads as TGTGCCAGCAGCTTAGGAGACACCGGGGAGCTGTTTTTT.

This chain joins TRBV10-1 and TRBJ2-1, with a possible D match to TRBD1 (6 bases). This CDR3 has 15 residues. Trimming shortened V by 3 bases and J by 1 base, and 10 bases separated the two germline ends. Germline CDR1 is WNHNN and CDR2 is SYGVQD (reference sequence). In nucleotides, the CDR3 is TGCGCCAGCAGTGAATCACAGGGATCCTACAATGAGCAGTTCTTC. Translating it yields CASSESQGSYNEQFF.

This rearrangement joins TRBV6-5 to TRBJ2-1; D is perhaps TRBD2 (5 bases). The length of the CDR3 is 15 residues. V dropped 10 bases and J dropped 0 bases, with 16 bases sitting between them. The germline V gene has CDR1 MNHEY and CDR2 SVGAGI. The CDR3 region has the DNA TGTGCCACCCGGAGAGCGGCTAACTCCTACAATGAGCAGTTCTTC. It specifies CATRRAANSYNEQFF.

V and J are TRBV29-1 and TRBJ2-2; 9 nucleotides agree with TRBD2. The CDR3 runs 16 residues. Germline V gene lookup returns CDR1 SQVTM and CDR2 ANQGSEA. V shed 7 bases, J shed 2 bases, and the junction held 11 bases outside the gene matches. CDR3 sequence (DNA): TGCAGCGCCAAAGGGCTAGCGGGATACAACACCGGGGAGCTGTTTTTT. It specifies CSAKGLAGYNTGELFF.

The chain joins TRBV5-1 to TRBJ2-1; D remains ambiguous. The CDR3 is made up of 13 amino acids. Per germline, CDR1 SGHRS and CDR2 YFSETQ. V dropped 0 bases and J dropped 4 bases, with 5 bases sitting between them. CDR3 loop: CASSLGAYNEQFF. The CDR3 DNA reads as TGCGCCAGCAGCTTGGGAGCTTACAATGAGCAGTTCTTC.

This rearrangement joins TRBV6-5 to TRBJ2-3, with D perhaps matching TRBD1 (5 bases). Trimming took 0 bases from V and 2 from J, leaving 9 bases between them. Germline loops: CDR1 MNHEY, CDR2 SVGAGI. The CDR3 spans 15 residues. In DNA, the CDR3 is TGTGCCAGCAGTTACTCAGGGGAAGCCACAGATACGCAGTATTTT. It codes for CASSYSGEATDTQYF.

The chain has TRBV28 and TRBJ1-1; D perhaps matches TRBD1 (6 bases). The CDR3 spans 13 residues. Germline V gene lookup returns CDR1 MDHEN and CDR2 SYDVKM. The ends were cut back, 3 bases at V and 6 bases at J, with 11 bases in the middle. CDR3 DNA: TGTGCCAGCAGTTTTACAGGGTTGTCTGAAGCTTTCTTT. As protein: CASSFTGLSEAFF.

The chain has TRBV19 and TRBJ1-1; 8 nucleotides agree with TRBD1. CDR3 length: 14 residues. Trimming took 6 bases from V and 7 from J; bases not matched to a gene: 10. Germline values: CDR1 LNHDA, CDR2 SQIVND (reference sequence). The DNA of the CDR3 is TGTGCCAGTAGCCTACATCAGGGGGCAAGTGAAGCTTTCTTT. Its translation: CASSLHQGASEAFF.

The chain combines TRBV19 with TRBJ1-1; possibly TRBD1 for D (5 bases). There are 13 residues in the CDR3. Per germline, CDR1 LNHDA and CDR2 SQIVND (reference sequence). V was trimmed by 11 bases and J by 3 bases, leaving 16 bases between them. The DNA for the CDR3 is TGTGCCTCCGGTGGGGGAGGGGACACTGAAGCTTTCTTT. This encodes CASGGGGDTEAFF.

The chain joins TRBV19 to TRBJ2-1; D is undetermined. The CDR3 runs 12 residues. Trimming took off 5 bases at V and 9 bases at J, with 11 bases between the two ends. Germline assignment: CDR1 LNHDA and CDR2 SQIVND (reference sequence). CDR3 nucleotide sequence: TGTGCCAGTAGTCCCTTGGCAGGTGAGCAGTTCTTC. Translating it yields CASSPLAGEQFF.

The V call is TRBV12-3 or TRBV12-4, the J call TRBJ2-4; tentatively, D is TRBD2 (6 bases). The CDR3 has 13 amino acids. V lost 3 bases and J 8 bases, leaving 11 bases between the germline ends. The CDR3 DNA reads TGTGCCAGCAGTTTTGGGTCGGGGGACATTCAGTACTTC. Protein: CASSFGSGDIQYF.